This TCR beta chain emerged from a study of T cell repertoires in cytomegalovirus infection. Study summary: The public TCR beta signatures pointed to both CMV infection and matching HLA type. Findings and caveats of the study: Ex vivo responses were dominated by HLA-C-restricted CMV-specific TCR beta clonotypes.

TCRdb reprocessed the reads via MiXCR and lists one record per CDR3 protein. The table lists approximately 180,000 distinct CDR3 sequences, nearly 9.5% of them singletons. Worth noting for this clonotype: Its antigen is currently unknown.

Trimming shortened V by 5 bases and J by 8 bases, and 19 bases separated the two germline ends. The CDR3 is made up of 15 amino acids. The genes are TRBV12-3 or TRBV12-4 and TRBJ2-1; no clear D. The sequence derives from a human donor in good health (CMV status not recorded). Some clones in this sample may be carry-over from other donors' samples. The sequenced material came from PBMCs. The CDR3 DNA is TGTGCCAGCAGTGGACGGTTGGTCTCAAGGGATGAGCAGTTCTTC. It encodes CASSGRLVSRDEQFF.